This is a list of T cell receptor beta chains from one sample in a study of blood T cell repertoires in COVID-19. Measured with immunoSEQ multiplex PCR; TCRdb has only the in-frame clones, and not every one. Found here are around 130,000 clones, roughly 79% of them singletons; the top ten hold roughly a tenth. The sequenced sample consisted of peripheral blood. The receptors derive from a human donor in a cohort sampled during active COVID-19. CDR3s include the opening cysteine and the closing phenylalanine or tryptophan.

TRBJ2-2 | TRBV3-1/TRBV3-2 | CARSQGGGVSTGELFF
TRBJ1-6 | TRBV7-6 | CASSFTGQANSPLHF
TRBJ1-2 | TRBV7-8 | CASSSHPERRSYGYTF
TRBJ2-1 | TRBV6-5 | CASSYSRGHNEQFF
TRBJ2-6 | TRBV10-2 | CASSAQGATNVLTF
TRBJ2-7 | TRBV7-8 | CASSLGSSGVSYEQYF
TRBJ1-1 | TRBV9 | CASSPTGTATEAFF
TRBJ1-5 | TRBV24-1 | CATSAGYNQPQHF
TRBJ1-1 | TRBV3-1/TRBV3-2 | CASSTGARTEAFF
TRBJ2-1 | TRBV5-6 | CASSYQARDNEQFF
TRBJ1-5 | TRBV7-9 | CASSSHRQGSNQPQHF
TRBJ1-2 | TRBV10-2 | CASSESEGSYTF
TRBJ2-3 | TRBV28 | CASSSSFRLTSTDTQYF
TRBJ2-7 | TRBV10-3 | CAISDMGAGGRSYEQYF
TRBJ2-3 | TRBV15 | CATSRDGRGLNTQYF
TRBJ1-5 | TRBV19 | CASSSRYGQGYNQPQHF
TRBJ2-3 | TRBV5-4 | CASSRTSQVTDTQYF
TRBJ1-1 | TRBV5-1 | CASSLAGGGPHEAFF
TRBJ1-1 | TRBV30 | CAWSLPGQGAAFF
TRBJ1-1 | TRBV6-1 | CASSEDPRGVTEAFF
TRBJ1-2 | TRBV18 | CASSPGQARDYGYTF
TRBJ1-4 | TRBV9 | CASSPRTGTHEKLFF
TRBJ1-1 | TRBV10-1 | CASSESGQDATEAFF
TRBJ1-5 | TRBV7-9 | CASSSGQGQNQPQHF
TRBJ2-3 | TRBV9 | CASSVGLAGGFTDTQYF
TRBJ1-1 | TRBV25-1 | CASSEYGGRFAEAFF
TRBJ2-1 | TRBV5-5 | CASSLEHPRNEQFF
TRBJ2-5 | TRBV5-1 | CASSWTSGGLVQETQYF
TRBJ1-2 | TRBV19 | CASSTDREAYGYTF
TRBJ1-4 | TRBV2 | CASKVQGAAIAEKLFF
TRBJ1-3 | TRBV19 | CASRRSLASPSGNTIYF
TRBJ2-1 | TRBV5-1 | CASSSGTGYNEQFF
TRBJ2-2 | TRBV5-1 | CASALVSGVNTGELFF
TRBJ2-5 | TRBV5-4 | CASSLDTGRETQYF
TRBJ2-2 | TRBV19 | CASSTGLTGSTGTGELFF
TRBJ2-7 | TRBV21-1 | CASSAYLSRGLYEQYF
TRBJ1-1 | TRBV12-3/TRBV12-4 | CASSRQGPTEAFF
TRBJ2-3 | TRBV2 | CASTSTSGGDTQYF
TRBJ1-2 | TRBV7-9 | CASSFGQGWHGYTF
TRBJ2-7 | TRBV27 | CASCSPLQGRRTYEQYF
TRBJ1-2 | TRBV27 | CASSLDQRGYGYTF
TRBJ2-3 | TRBV27 | CASSWTGGTDTQYF
TRBJ1-5 | TRBV18 | CASSLSRPQASDQPQHF
TRBJ2-1 | TRBV24-1 | CATSDSRGLRNEQFF